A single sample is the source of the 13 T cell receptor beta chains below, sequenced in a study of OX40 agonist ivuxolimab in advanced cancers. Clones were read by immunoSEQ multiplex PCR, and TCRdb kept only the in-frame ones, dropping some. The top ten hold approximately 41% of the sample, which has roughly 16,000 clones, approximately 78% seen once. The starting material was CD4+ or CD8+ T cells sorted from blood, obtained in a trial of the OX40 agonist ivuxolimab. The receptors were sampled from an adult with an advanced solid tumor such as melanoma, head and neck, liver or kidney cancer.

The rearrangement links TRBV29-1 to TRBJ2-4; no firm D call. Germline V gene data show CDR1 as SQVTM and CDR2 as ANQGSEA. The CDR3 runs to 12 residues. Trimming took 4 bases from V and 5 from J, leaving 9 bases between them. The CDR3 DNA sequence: TGCAGCGTTGGTGTCCGAGAAAACATTCAGTACTTC. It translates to CSVGVRENIQYF.

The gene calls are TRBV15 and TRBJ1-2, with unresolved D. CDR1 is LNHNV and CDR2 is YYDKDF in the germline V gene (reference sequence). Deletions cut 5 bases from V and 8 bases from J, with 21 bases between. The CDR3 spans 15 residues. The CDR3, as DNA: TGTGCCACCAGCCGCAGTCGGGCAGTTCTCGCGGGCTACACCTTC. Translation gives CATSRSRAVLAGYTF.

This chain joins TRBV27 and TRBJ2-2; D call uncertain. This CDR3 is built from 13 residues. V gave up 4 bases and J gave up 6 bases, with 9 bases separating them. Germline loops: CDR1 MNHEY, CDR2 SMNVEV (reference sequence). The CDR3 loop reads CASSYGLAGELFF. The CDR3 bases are TGTGCCAGCAGTTACGGGCTCGCCGGGGAGCTGTTTTTT.

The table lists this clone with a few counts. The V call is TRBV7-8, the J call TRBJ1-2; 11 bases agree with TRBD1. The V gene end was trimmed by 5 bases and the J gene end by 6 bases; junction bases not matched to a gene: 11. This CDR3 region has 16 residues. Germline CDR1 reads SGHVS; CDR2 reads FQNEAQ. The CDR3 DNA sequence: TGTGCCAGCAGCATAGAAAGAAGGGACAGGGGGGATGGCTACACCTTC. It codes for CASSIERRDRGDGYTF.

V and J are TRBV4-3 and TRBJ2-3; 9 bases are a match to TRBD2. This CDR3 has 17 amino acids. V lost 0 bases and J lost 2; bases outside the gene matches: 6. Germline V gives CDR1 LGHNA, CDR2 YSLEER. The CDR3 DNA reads TGCGCCAGCAGCCAAGACGGCCTAGCGGGGATCACAGATACGCAGTATTTT. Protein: CASSQDGLAGITDTQYF.

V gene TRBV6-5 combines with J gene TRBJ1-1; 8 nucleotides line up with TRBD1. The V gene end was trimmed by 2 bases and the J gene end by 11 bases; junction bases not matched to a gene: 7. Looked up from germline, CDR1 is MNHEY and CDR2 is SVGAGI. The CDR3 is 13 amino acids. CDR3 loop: CASSYDRGLWAFF. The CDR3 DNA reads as TGTGCCAGCAGTTACGACAGGGGCTTGTGGGCTTTCTTT.

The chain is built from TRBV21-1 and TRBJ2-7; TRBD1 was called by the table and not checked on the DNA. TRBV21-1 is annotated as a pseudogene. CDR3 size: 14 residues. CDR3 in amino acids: CASSKSRGPYEQYF. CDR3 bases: TGTGCCAGCAGCAAGAGCAGGGGGCCCTACGAGCAGTACTTC.

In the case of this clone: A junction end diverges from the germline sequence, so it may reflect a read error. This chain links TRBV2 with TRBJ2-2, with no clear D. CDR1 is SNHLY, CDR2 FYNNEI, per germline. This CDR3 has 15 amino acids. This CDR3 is CASSLESGNAGELFF. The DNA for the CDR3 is TGTGCCAGCAGTTTGGAGTCTGGGAACGCCGGGGAGCTGTTTTTT.

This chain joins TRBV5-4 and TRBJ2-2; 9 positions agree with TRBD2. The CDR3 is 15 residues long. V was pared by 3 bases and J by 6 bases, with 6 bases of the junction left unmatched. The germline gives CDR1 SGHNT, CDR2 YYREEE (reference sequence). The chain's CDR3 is CASSSPSGAPGELFF. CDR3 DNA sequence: TGTGCCAGCAGCTCCCCTAGCGGGGCCCCCGGGGAGCTGTTTTTT. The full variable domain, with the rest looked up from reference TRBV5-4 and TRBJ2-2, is ETGVTQSPTHLIKTRGQQVTLRCSSQSGHNTVSWYQQALGQGPQFIFQYYREEENGRGNFPPRFSGLQFPNYSSELNVNALELDDSALYLCASSSPSGAPGELFFGEGSRLTVL.

CDR3 bases: TGTGCCACCGCTTTCGGGGGGGCGGACTACAATGAGCAGTTCTTC. It encodes CATAFGGADYNEQFF. The gene calls are TRBV27 and TRBJ2-1; TRBD2 agrees at 8 bases. Germline assignment: CDR1 MNHEY and CDR2 SMNVEV (reference sequence). The CDR3 totals 15 residues. Trimming removed 10 bases from V and 3 bases from J; junction bases left unmatched: 11.

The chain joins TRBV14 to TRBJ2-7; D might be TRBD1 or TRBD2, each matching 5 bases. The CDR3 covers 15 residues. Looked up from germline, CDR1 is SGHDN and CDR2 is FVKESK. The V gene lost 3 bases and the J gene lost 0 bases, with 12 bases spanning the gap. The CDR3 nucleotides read TGTGCCAGCAGCCATAGGGACGGCAGCTCCTACGAGCAGTACTTC. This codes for CASSHRDGSSYEQYF.

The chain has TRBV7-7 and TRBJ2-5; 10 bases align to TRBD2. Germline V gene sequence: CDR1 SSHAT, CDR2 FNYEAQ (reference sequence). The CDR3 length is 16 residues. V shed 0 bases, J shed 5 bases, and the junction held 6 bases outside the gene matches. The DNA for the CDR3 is TGTGCCAGCAGCTTAGCCGGACTAGCGGAGGGGGAGACCCAGTACTTC. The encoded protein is CASSLAGLAEGETQYF.

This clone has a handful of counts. The DNA of the CDR3 is TGTGCCAGCAGCGGGACTAGCCGCACGCAATACGAGCAGTACTTC. This translates into CASSGTSRTQYEQYF. The chain combines TRBV28 with TRBJ2-7; TRBD2 aligns across 9 bases. Germline CDR1 MDHEN, CDR2 SYDVKM. V was clipped by 6 bases and J by 4 bases; unmatched bases: 10. The CDR3 contains 15 residues.